This T cell receptor (beta chain) is from a study of blood T cell repertoires in COVID-19. On the study more broadly: T cells, B-cell-depleted T cells, or PBMCs provided the cDNA or gDNA that served as material.

The CDR3 runs 12 residues. Trimming removed 11 bases from V and 0 bases from J, with 9 bases in between. Only in-frame clones appear in the TCRdb table, and some are missing; sequencing was by immunoSEQ multiplex PCR. The sample holds 200,000 or so clones, approximately 91% seen once. This chain uses TRBV12-3 or TRBV12-4 with TRBJ2-3; D unclear. The receptor comes from a woman in her forties who had recovered from COVID-19. The sequenced sample consisted of peripheral blood. The CDR3 bases are TGTGCCCAACACGGGAGCACAGATACGCAGTATTTT. Its protein product is CAQHGSTDTQYF.